The clone carrying this TCR beta chain has only a few counts. This record belongs to a study of T-cell reconstitution after alpha-beta-depleted transplantation in children. Germline V lookup: CDR1 MNHEY, CDR2 SMNVEV (reference sequence). V dropped 2 bases and J dropped 7; count of bases not matched to a gene: 9. This CDR3 spans 16 amino acids. A TCRbeta library incorporating unique molecular identifiers was prepared. TCRdb redid the calling of the PCR reads with MiXCR, one entry per CDR3 protein. This table holds about 690,000 distinct CDR3 sequences, approximately 16% found once. The J gene is TRBJ2-1, the V gene TRBV27; TRBD1 agrees at 9 bases. This clonotype was obtained from a human donor who donated a stem cell graft to a child with acute myeloid leukemia. The sample here was PBMCs from the stem cell graft donor, taken from the stem cell graft. The CDR3: CASSLAGDRASNEQFF. The CDR3 coding sequence is TGTGCCAGCAGTTTAGCGGGGGACAGGGCATCTAATGAGCAGTTCTTC.